Listed here are 11 T cell receptor beta chains from one sample, sequenced in a study of kidney transplant recipient with SARS-CoV-2 infection. TCRdb re-analysed the reads in MiXCR, keeping a single row per CDR3 protein. The sample lists 200,000 to 300,000 distinct CDR3 sequences; about 30% were seen once. This sample comprised a blood sample, obtained at baseline and on day 111 from a kidney transplant recipient. Receptors were obtained from a male patient aged 30 to 40 who had COVID-19 and was a kidney transplant recipient. Some T cells could come from the graft donor.

This clonotype was counted at least ten times. This chain uses TRBV9 with TRBJ2-1; 11 nucleotides align to TRBD1. The CDR3 contains 16 residues. V shed 6 bases and J 8 bases; nucleotides not matched to a gene: 13. The germline V gene encodes CDR1 SGDLS and CDR2 YYNGEE. The CDR3 DNA reads TGTGCCAGCAACGCGGCGGGACAGGGGGGTAGATATGAGCAGTTCTTC. Translating it yields CASNAAGQGGRYEQFF. The complete variable domain, with remaining parts taken from reference TRBV9 and TRBJ2-1, reads DSGVTQTPKHLITATGQRVTLRCSPRSGDLSVYWYQQSLDQGLQFLIQYYNGEERAKGNILERFSAQQFPDLHSELNLSSLELGDSALYFCASNAAGQGGRYEQFFGPGTRLTVL.

This clonotype was counted only a few times. CDR3: CASSPSAVSDTQYF. The CDR3 nucleotides read TGTGCCAGCAGCCCTAGTGCCGTCTCAGATACGCAGTATTTT. The rearrangement links TRBV6-1 to TRBJ2-3, with no clear D. This CDR3 spans 14 amino acids. Trimming pared 6 bases from V and 4 bases from J, leaving 14 bases between. The V gene's germline CDR1 is MNHNS and CDR2 SASEGT.

Details on this clonotype: Just one base apart from a much larger clone, this may be a read error. The genes are TRBV7-8 and TRBJ1-3, with D unresolved. Germline lookup yields CDR1 SGHVS and CDR2 FQNEAQ. The CDR3 length is 14 residues. The CDR3: CVSSLASRGNTIYF. CDR3 bases: TGTGTCAGCAGCTTAGCGAGCCGCGGAAACACCATATATTTT.

This clonotype appeared many times. This chain joins TRBV5-1 and TRBJ2-7; D is uncertain. Looked up from germline, CDR1 is SGHRS and CDR2 is YFSETQ. This CDR3 comprises 15 residues. The V and J ends lost 0 bases and 3 bases respectively, with 13 bases between them. The CDR3 coding sequence is TGCGCCAGCAGCTTGGAAGCAAAGGGAAGCTACGAGCAGTACTTC. Its protein is CASSLEAKGSYEQYF.

This clonotype was seen ten or more times. This chain uses TRBV19 with TRBJ2-6; tentative D call: TRBD1 (6 bases). The CDR3 runs to 19 residues. Trimming removed 8 bases from V and 0 bases from J, with 23 bases in between. CDR1 and CDR2 from the germline V gene are LNHDA and SQIVND (reference sequence). The CDR3 nucleotides are TGTGCCAGTCCCACCGAACAGGACAGAACCACCTCTGGGGCCAACGTCCTGACTTTC. This encodes CASPTEQDRTTSGANVLTF. The variable domain in full, with the rest retrieved from reference TRBV19 and TRBJ2-6, is DGGITQSPKYLFRKEGQNVTLSCEQNLNHDAMYWYRQDPGQGLRLIYYSQIVNDFQKGDIAEGYSVSREKKESFPLTVTSAQKNPTAFYLCASPTEQDRTTSGANVLTFGAGSRLTVL.

This clonotype has a count of ten or more. The rearrangement joins TRBV14 to TRBJ2-7, with D tentatively TRBD1 (6 bases). V lost 1 base and J 2 bases, leaving 12 bases between the germline ends. Germline CDR1 is SGHDN and CDR2 is FVKESK. CDR3 length: 15 amino acids. This CDR3 reads CASSQVNTGPYEQYF. In DNA, the CDR3 is TGTGCCAGCAGCCAAGTTAACACAGGGCCCTACGAGCAGTACTTC.

Ten or more counts support this clonotype. V is TRBV6-8 and J is TRBJ1-2; D is uncertain. Germline CDR1 and CDR2: MNHGY and SAAAGT. The CDR3 is made up of 17 amino acids. Trimming took 5 bases from V and 4 from J, leaving 23 bases between them. This chain's CDR3 is CASSDHLRSRKTYGYTF. For the CDR3, the DNA is TGTGCCAGCAGTGATCATCTACGCTCTAGAAAGACCTATGGCTACACCTTC.

Many counts were recorded for this clonotype. The chain recombines TRBV6-8 with TRBJ2-5; D is possibly TRBD1 (5 bases). Germline CDR1 MNHGY, CDR2 SAAAGT. This CDR3 has 13 residues. Trimming left V 7 bases short and J 2 bases short, with 11 bases between. Written as DNA, the CDR3 is TGTGCCAGCAAAAAGGGGCGGCAAGAGACCCAGTACTTC. Amino acid sequence: CASKKGRQETQYF.

This clonotype occurred many times. The rearrangement joins TRBV5-3 to TRBJ1-2; D remains ambiguous. TRBV5-3 counts as an open reading frame of uncertain function. Trimming took off 7 bases at V and 4 bases at J, with 23 bases between the two ends. The length of the CDR3 is 16 residues. CDR3 region: CARAATVVRKTYGYTF. The DNA of the CDR3 is TGTGCCAGAGCCGCTACAGTGGTGAGAAAGACCTATGGCTACACCTTC.

Ten or more counts support this clonotype. This rearrangement joins TRBV20-1 to TRBJ1-2; D not resolved. This CDR3 contains 16 residues. The V end was cut by 5 bases, the J end by 4 bases, with 23 bases between. Per the germline V gene, CDR1 is DFQATT and CDR2 is SNEGSKA (reference sequence). The CDR3 bases are TGCAGTGCTCTCTATGTGCTGTTTCGAAAGACCTATGGCTACACCTTC. Amino acids: CSALYVLFRKTYGYTF.

This clonotype showed up just a few times. The chain joins TRBV29-1 to TRBJ2-1, with D uncertain. The V end was cut by 8 bases, the J end by 6 bases, with 20 bases between. Germline CDR1 SQVTM, CDR2 ANQGSEA. The CDR3 loop spans 14 amino acids. CDR3 in amino acids: CSLIPPSRSNEQFF. CDR3 DNA: TGCAGCCTCATTCCACCCTCACGGAGCAATGAGCAGTTCTTC.